This paragraph reports one T cell receptor beta chain. This clonotype was seen ten or more times. It lacks a known antigen. There are no base qualities to consult, and no much larger clone falls within one base. The library was made by multiplex PCR. The sample was run on an Illumina HiSeq 4000. iRepertoire HTBI primers and Arm-PCR amplification of CDR3 regions were used to construct TCR beta libraries. Gel purification was performed on PCR products prior to sequencing. For the original study's pipeline: Gene usage analysis of CDR3 amino acid clonotypes relied on the 60 or so TRBV and 13 to 15 TRBJ segments identified across samples. COPE and FqMerger were used to merge the filtered high-quality paired reads into contigs. Contigs were aligned with BLAST to IMGT TRBV, TRBD and TRBJ reference genes, and CDR3 was defined per IMGT. Any clonotype with a frequency above 0.1% was classified as a highly expanded clone. Shannon entropy was used to measure repertoire diversity, and the Gini coefficient was used to measure V-J evenness. A clonotype was considered public if more than one individual shared it. The raw public reads went through TCRdb reprocessing: fastp at Q25, MiXCR clone calling, in-frame beta chains kept. Each CDR3 protein appears once, grouped with its most common genes and DNA. TCRdb, not the original authors, processed these V and J calls. This sample is represented by 400,000 to 500,000 distinct CDR3 sequences; 14% to 15% of them were singletons. Clones ranked in the top ten supply 15% to 20% of the sample.

The time point label, read with the paper, signifies: newly diagnosed GD, antithyroid drugs for less than 3 months. RNA was extracted from PBMCs in TRIzol for both TCR sequencing and RNA sequencing. The diagnosis of Graves' disease was made according to American Thyroid Association guidelines. Recruitment of patients was carried out at an endocrinology department in Xi'an, China. From each patient, about 8.9 milliliters of peripheral blood was collected into an EDTA anticoagulant tube. Ficoll Paque Plus density gradient separation was used to isolate PBMCs, and no further T cell sorting was done. An Agilent 2100 Bioanalyzer and agarose gel were used to assess RNA quality, and a NanoDrop 2000 was used to measure RNA concentration. This entry is derived from a study of regulatory T cells in long-lasting Graves disease (dated by TCRdb to the early 2020s). Study-wide context: Patients with newly diagnosed Graves' disease had been on antithyroid drugs for under 3 months. The study was conducted in China and was registered as a clinical trial. Patients with persistent Graves' disease were compared with patients with newly diagnosed Graves' disease using TCR sequencing and RNA sequencing of peripheral blood. A total of about 33 samples underwent TCR sequencing, from about 13 patients with persistent Graves' disease and approximately 20 patients with newly diagnosed Graves' disease.

Including the terminal cysteine and phenylalanine, the CDR3 comprises 15 residues. The kept DNA is CDR3 alone, 45 bases in frame from the first base. Taken from the germline V gene (reference sequence), the CDR1 and CDR2 loops are DFQATT and SNEGSKA. Ends trimmed: V by 4 bases, J by 8 bases; bases unmatched to a gene: 5. Overall study results and their limits: Compared with newly diagnosed patients, persistent Graves' disease patients had lower TCR Shannon entropy and fewer highly expanded clones, which suggests clonal expansion. TRBV28, TRBJ1-2 and TRBJ2-5 were preferentially used in persistent disease, while TRBV20-1 and TRBJ2-1 were favored in newly diagnosed disease. Only the TCR beta chain was sequenced and analyzed. Patients with persistent disease shared more public clonotypes (under 3,000) than newly diagnosed patients did (more than 900). The authors acknowledged the small sample size as a limitation that may reduce accuracy. The study examined only peripheral blood because the primary lesion, thyroid tissue, could not be accessed.

The data were also submitted as part of a second study, on T cells in Graves' hyperthyroidism and ophthalmopathy. The second study's paper adds: Graves' hyperthyroidism was defined as stable when no progression to ophthalmopathy occurred over 18 months of follow-up. Hyperthyroidism patients were aged 18 to 65 years and newly diagnosed, with disease duration of less than 2 months. Any patient with an uncontrolled infection, another autoimmune disease, pregnancy or lactation was excluded. Diagnoses were established on the basis of clinical symptoms, serum thyroxine and TRAb, thyroid ultrasound, and orbital computed tomography. A first-round RT-PCR of the TCR CDR3 used the HTBI primer set with the Qiagen OneStep RT-PCR kit. Most expanded thyroid clonotypes (frequency above 0.001) were also detected in blood, a finding suggesting that blood repertoires may reflect thyroid immune responses. Ophthalmopathy was separated from stable hyperthyroidism by a 13 V-J signature model, with 87.88% sensitivity and about 81% specificity obtained in cross-validation and 80%/75% obtained in testing. During validation, the model predicted progression to ophthalmopathy a median of about 6.5 months ahead of onset, with around 71% sensitivity and about 75% specificity. A discovery cohort of approximately 97 patients, fewer than 50 with Graves' ophthalmopathy and more than 55 with stable Graves' hyperthyroidism, was used to find distinguishing TCR V-J signatures. Prospective prediction of ophthalmopathy was tested in an independent validation cohort consisting of some 19 hyperthyroidism patients and approximately 16 patients who later progressed to ophthalmopathy. The approximately 90 discovery patients were divided at random into training and test sets in a 7:3 ratio. In about 6 Graves' hyperthyroidism patients, the study also compared T-cell repertoires from thyroid tissue with T-cell repertoires from blood. After blood sampling, hyperthyroidism patients were treated with methimazole at a starting dose of 30 mg daily, and ophthalmopathy patients were treated with high-dose intravenous methylprednisolone. The libraries were constructed in a second round of multiplex PCR and then size-selected and purified. Paired-end sequencing of the libraries was performed with 100 bp reads on an Illumina HiSeq2000. SOAPnuke was used to process the raw data, with reads discarded if the reads contained adapters or uncalled bases, had a mean Phred below 15, or lacked an exact constant-primer or identifier match. High-quality paired reads were merged using COPE v1.2.5, and each unique nucleotide sequence was defined as a clonotype. MiTCR v1.1 was used to align clonotypes to the IMGT TRBV, TRBD and TRBJ reference segments. Only V-J combinations with frequency above 0.0001, covering about 99% of repertoires, were analysed. A TCS score was defined as the ratio of F50 (clonal expansion) to E x V (chaos), with BLOSUM62-based TCRdist applied between CDR3 peptides within each V-J. Welch's t-statistics and random forest reduced 450 to 600 V-J features to around 14, which were used in a naive Bayes classifier (R e1071). Sample size was not statistically predetermined, and blinding of investigators to group allocation was not performed. TCR Vbeta CDR3 sequencing of 120 to 150 peripheral blood samples (roughly 43 ophthalmopathy, roughly 72 hyperthyroidism and approximately 17 progressor patients) is reported in the paper.

This receptor was taken from a woman aged 25 to 39 with Graves disease. Donor details come from another sample of the same person, matched by shared clones. Sequences were derived from peripheral blood mononuclear cells (PBMCs), sampled at new diagnosis, from a patient treated with antithyroid drugs. The V and J segments used are TRBV20-1 and TRBJ2-1; 16 middle bases align to TRBD2. The sequenced DNA: TGCAGTGCTACGGGGACTAGCGGGAGGGAGTATGAGCAGTTCTTC. Its protein product is CSATGTSGREYEQFF.